The entry below gives a single TCR beta chain sequence along with its context. Generated by immunoSEQ multiplex PCR, the TCRdb table keeps only in-frame clones and is missing some. The sample has around 990,000 clones, about 72% seen once. This sample was included in a study of shared clonotypes between healthy human individuals. Background on the study: Sampling drew on donors who were a couple of women and three men aged 18 to 49.

Germline lookup yields CDR1 SGHDT and CDR2 YYEEEE. There are 14 residues in the CDR3. V was shortened by 3 bases and J by 2 bases, with 10 bases between the two germline ends. Sequenced sample: memory CD4+ T cells from PBMCs. Subset reported: CD45RA-negative fraction. This receptor was taken from a young man in good health. Some clones in this sample may be carry-over from other donors' samples. This chain links TRBV5-6 with TRBJ2-3; weak D call: TRBD2 (6 bases). The CDR3 loop is CASSWASATDTQYF. The CDR3 DNA follows: TGTGCCAGCAGCTGGGCTAGCGCCACAGATACGCAGTATTTT.